Presented here are 17 T cell receptor beta chains from one specimen sequenced in a study of radiotherapy plus CTLA-4 blockade in lung cancer. Sequenced by immunoSEQ multiplex PCR; TCRdb stores in-frame clones only, minus some. The table has some 90,000 clones, around 83% seen once. The material sequenced was peripheral blood, taken from a patient treated with radiotherapy plus ipilimumab. The source is a human donor with non-small cell lung cancer who had stable disease on radiotherapy plus ipilimumab.

In this sample, this clone turned up a few times. V and J are TRBV28 and TRBJ2-1; 7 nucleotides align to TRBD1. CDR1 is MDHEN, CDR2 SYDVKM, per germline. The CDR3 totals 13 residues. V was clipped by 7 bases and J by 8 bases; unmatched bases: 8. CDR3 sequence (DNA): TGTGCCAGCATACCCAACGACAGGGATGAGCAGTTCTTC. This encodes CASIPNDRDEQFF.

CDR3 residues: CASSVTGRSYEQYF. CDR3 nucleotides: TGTGCCAGCAGCGTGACAGGCCGCTCCTACGAGCAGTACTTC. This chain joins TRBV9 and TRBJ2-7; D is possibly TRBD1 (6 bases). This CDR3 is 14 amino acids long. Germline-derived CDR1 and CDR2 are SGDLS and YYNGEE. V was cut by 2 bases and J by 0 bases, with 9 bases left in between. Full variable domain (missing parts from reference TRBV9 and TRBJ2-7): DSGVTQTPKHLITATGQRVTLRCSPRSGDLSVYWYQQSLDQGLQFLIQYYNGEERAKGNILERFSAQQFPDLHSELNLSSLELGDSALYFCASSVTGRSYEQYFGPGTRLTVT.

The V gene is TRBV29-1, the J gene TRBJ1-1, with unresolved D. Per the germline V gene, CDR1 is SQVTM and CDR2 is ANQGSEA. The length of the CDR3 is 14 residues. Trimming removed 5 bases from V and 4 bases from J, with 17 bases in between. This CDR3 reads CSVKNTEQGTEAFF. In nucleotides, the CDR3 is TGCAGCGTTAAGAACACCGAGCAAGGCACTGAAGCTTTCTTT.

The V and J genes are TRBV2 and TRBJ2-5; 7 positions agree with TRBD1. Germline assignment: CDR1 SNHLY and CDR2 FYNNEI. This CDR3 region has 13 residues. Trimming at V came to 8 bases and at J to 5 bases, leaving 8 bases not matched to a gene. The CDR3 DNA sequence: TGTGCCAGCGGAACAGGGGACGGGGAGACCCAGTACTTC. Its translation is CASGTGDGETQYF.

J is TRBJ2-5 and V is TRBV28; 10 bases align to TRBD1. The germline V gene has CDR1 MDHEN and CDR2 SYDVKM. This CDR3 comprises 15 residues. Losses at the gene ends were 7 bases for V and 7 bases for J; bases not matched to a gene: 12. CDR3 loop: CASNRQGAFPATQYF. The CDR3 region has the DNA TGTGCCAGCAACCGACAGGGGGCGTTCCCGGCGACCCAGTACTTC.

J is TRBJ2-5 and V is TRBV5-5, with no clear D. Deletions cut 3 bases from V and 5 bases from J, with 8 bases between. Germline CDR1 is SGHKS and CDR2 is YYEKEE (reference sequence). The CDR3 length is 12 residues. In DNA, the CDR3 is TGTGCCAGCAGCTCCCTTAGGGAGACCCAGTACTTC. Encoded protein: CASSSLRETQYF.

The chain has TRBV6-6 and TRBJ1-5; D gene ambiguous. The V end lost 7 bases, the J end lost 2 bases, and 9 bases lay between the germline ends. The CDR3 covers 13 residues. CDR1 MNHNY and CDR2 SVGAGI come from the germline V gene (reference sequence). The CDR3 spells CASKVSRNQPQHF. The CDR3 coding sequence is TGTGCCAGCAAAGTTTCGCGCAATCAGCCCCAGCATTTT.

There are a few counts of this clone. This chain connects TRBV19 to TRBJ2-7, with D maybe TRBD1 (5 bases). The CDR3 totals 13 residues. The V end lost 4 bases, the J end lost 0 bases, and 7 bases lay between the germline ends. Germline CDR1 is LNHDA and CDR2 is SQIVND (reference sequence). The CDR3 coding sequence is TGTGCCAGTAGTAGGACAAACTCCTACGAGCAGTACTTC. It specifies CASSRTNSYEQYF.

The chain has TRBV7-9 and TRBJ2-7; possibly TRBD2 for D (5 bases). Germline-derived CDR1 and CDR2 are SEHNR and FQNEAQ (reference sequence). The V gene lost 5 bases and the J gene lost 4 bases, with 18 bases spanning the gap. The CDR3 runs 15 residues. CDR3 residues: CASSPQKGVRYEQYF. Written as DNA, the CDR3 is TGTGCCAGCAGCCCGCAGAAGGGAGTCAGATACGAGCAGTACTTC.

The genes are TRBV28 and TRBJ1-5; the D is unclear. The CDR3 consists of 15 residues. The V gene lost 2 bases and the J gene lost 3 bases, with 11 bases spanning the gap. In germline, CDR1 is MDHEN, CDR2 SYDVKM. The CDR3 spells CASSLPQANNQPQHF. As DNA, the CDR3 is TGTGCCAGCAGTTTACCTCAGGCGAACAATCAGCCCCAGCATTTT.

The genes are TRBV9 and TRBJ2-1, with D hard to call. The CDR3 consists of 12 residues. V was shortened by 5 bases and J by 7 bases, with 10 bases between the two germline ends. Germline assignment: CDR1 SGDLS and CDR2 YYNGEE. The CDR3 nucleotides are TGTGCCAGCAGAGGAGAAGGTAATGAGCAGTTCTTC. Its translation is CASRGEGNEQFF. Using reference TRBV9 and TRBJ2-1 for the parts outside the CDR3, the full variable domain is DSGVTQTPKHLITATGQRVTLRCSPRSGDLSVYWYQQSLDQGLQFLIQYYNGEERAKGNILERFSAQQFPDLHSELNLSSLELGDSALYFCASRGEGNEQFFGPGTRLTVL.

The chain has TRBV27 and TRBJ2-5, with TRBD2 identical over 12 bases. The CDR3 covers 15 residues. Trimming cost V 6 bases and J 4 bases; bases outside gene matches: 6. Germline-derived CDR1 and CDR2 are MNHEY and SMNVEV (reference sequence). In DNA, the CDR3 is TGTGCCAGCAGATATCTAGCGGGGGGGCCAGAGACCCAGTACTTC. It is translated as CASRYLAGGPETQYF.

The rearrangement joins TRBV25-1 to TRBJ1-3; D gene ambiguous. The V end was cut by 4 bases, the J end by 0 bases, with 13 bases between. The CDR3 is made up of 16 amino acids. Per the germline V gene, CDR1 is MGHDK and CDR2 is SYGVNS. CDR3 coding DNA: TGTGCCAGCAGTGCCCCGGTGGGGTTCTCTGGAAACACCATATATTTT. It codes for CASSAPVGFSGNTIYF.

The CDR3 region is CASSFSEGDREQYF. The CDR3 coding sequence is TGTGCCAGCAGCTTCTCGGAGGGGGATAGGGAGCAGTACTTC. The V and J genes are TRBV7-2 and TRBJ2-7; tentatively, D is TRBD1 or TRBD2 (6 bases each). Germline V gene sequence: CDR1 SGHTA, CDR2 FQGNSA. V was shortened by 3 bases and J by 7 bases, with 16 bases between the two germline ends. The CDR3 length is 14 residues.

The CDR3 nucleotides are TGTGCCAGCAGCATCCCGACAGGGGGTTCGGCGAACACCGGGGAGCTGTTTTTT. This codes for CASSIPTGGSANTGELFF. The rearrangement joins TRBV5-8 to TRBJ2-2; 9 bases match TRBD1. The CDR3 is made up of 18 amino acids. Germline CDR1 reads SGHTS; CDR2 reads YDEGEE. V dropped 4 bases and J dropped 0; count of bases not matched to a gene: 10.

J is TRBJ1-1 and V is TRBV7-2, with D tentatively TRBD1 (5 bases). The CDR3 spans 15 residues. V gave up 4 bases and J gave up 1 base, with 13 bases separating them. Germline V gene data show CDR1 as SGHTA and CDR2 as FQGNSA. DNA for the CDR3: TGTGCCAGCAGCTCACGCGGGGGGGGGAACACTGAAGCTTTCTTT. It translates to CASSSRGGGNTEAFF.

V usage is TRBV19 and J usage is TRBJ2-3; D is possibly TRBD1 (5 bases). Trimming removed 2 bases at V and 0 bases at J, with 6 bases between. Germline V CDR1 and CDR2: LNHDA, SQIVND (reference sequence). The length of the CDR3 is 14 residues. In nucleotides, the CDR3 is TGTGCCAGTAGTATACAGGGTAGCACAGATACGCAGTATTTT. It encodes CASSIQGSTDTQYF. Full variable domain (rest looked up from reference TRBV19 and TRBJ2-3): DGGITQSPKYLFRKEGQNVTLSCEQNLNHDAMYWYRQDPGQGLRLIYYSQIVNDFQKGDIAEGYSVSREKKESFPLTVTSAQKNPTAFYLCASSIQGSTDTQYFGPGTRLTVL.